This TCR beta chain originates from a study of blood T cell repertoires in COVID-19. CDR1 and CDR2 (germline): MDHEN, SYDVKM. CDR3 length equals 14 residues. J gave up 4 bases and V 6 bases, and 3 bases lay outside the gene matches. TCRdb's table, derived via immunoSEQ multiplex PCR, lists solely in-frame clones and lacks some. The sample yields about 220,000 clones, 80% seen once. The sample holds one count of this clone. The V and J genes are TRBV28 and TRBJ2-6, with 7 bases that match TRBD2. The receptor comes from a human donor in a cohort sampled during active COVID-19. Input material: peripheral blood. The CDR3 here is CASRGTTGANVLTF. CDR3 sequence (DNA): TGTGCCAGCAGGGGGACTACCGGGGCCAACGTCCTGACTTTC.